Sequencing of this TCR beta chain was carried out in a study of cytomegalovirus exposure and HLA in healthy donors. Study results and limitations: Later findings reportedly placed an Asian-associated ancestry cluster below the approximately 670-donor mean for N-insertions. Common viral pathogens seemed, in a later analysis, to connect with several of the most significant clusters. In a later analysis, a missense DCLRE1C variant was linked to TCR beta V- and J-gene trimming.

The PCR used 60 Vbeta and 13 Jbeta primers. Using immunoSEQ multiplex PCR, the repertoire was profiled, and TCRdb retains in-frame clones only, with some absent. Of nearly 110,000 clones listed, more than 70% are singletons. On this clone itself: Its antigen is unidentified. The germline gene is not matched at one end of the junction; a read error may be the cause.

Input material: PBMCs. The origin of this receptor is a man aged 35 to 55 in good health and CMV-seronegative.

CDR3 protein: CAGSRDRATGELFF. CDR3 bases: TGCGCCGGCAGCCGTGACAGGGCCACCGGGGAGCTGTTTTTT. The chain is built from TRBV5-1 and TRBJ2-2, with 7 bases matching TRBD1. Germline assignment: CDR1 SGHRS and CDR2 YFSETQ. This CDR3 has 14 amino acids.